This T cell receptor beta chain was captured by sequencing in a study of T cells expressing NK-cell markers. Regarding the study as a whole: About 1.0-8% of CD8+ T cells in several donors belonged to dominant NKG2C+ clonotypes. Specificity for HCMV among expanded NKG2C+ T cell clones was not established.

TCR beta cDNA was made by 5'RACE template switching with UMIs. TCRdb reprocessed the 5' RACE reads, with one entry per CDR3 protein and no DNA. This table holds around 550,000 distinct CDR3 sequences. With regard to this clonotype: Its antigen is unknown.

Germline V gene sequence: CDR1 SEHNR, CDR2 FQNEAQ (reference sequence). This CDR3 has 14 amino acids. The clonotype originates from a man between 18 and 29 years old in good health. The genes are TRBV7-9 and TRBJ2-5. Sequenced: blood T cells: a sorted CD56 or NKG2C T cell subset, CD4+ or CD8+ T cells, or bulk PBMC T cells (not recorded which). This CDR3 reads CASTAFAAQETQYF.